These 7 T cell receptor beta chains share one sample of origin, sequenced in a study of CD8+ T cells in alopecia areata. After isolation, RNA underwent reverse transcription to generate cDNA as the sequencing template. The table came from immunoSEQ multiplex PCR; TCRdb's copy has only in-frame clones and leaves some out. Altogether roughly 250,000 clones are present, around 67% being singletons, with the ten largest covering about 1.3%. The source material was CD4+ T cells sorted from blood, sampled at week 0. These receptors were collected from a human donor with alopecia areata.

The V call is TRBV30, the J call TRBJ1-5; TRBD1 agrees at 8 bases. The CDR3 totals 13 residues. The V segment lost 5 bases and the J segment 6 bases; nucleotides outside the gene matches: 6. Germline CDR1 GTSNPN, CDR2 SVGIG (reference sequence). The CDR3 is CAWGHQGAQPQHF. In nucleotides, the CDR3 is TGTGCCTGGGGTCACCAGGGGGCTCAGCCCCAGCATTTT. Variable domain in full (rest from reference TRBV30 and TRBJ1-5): SQTIHQWPATLVQPVGSPLSLECTVEGTSNPNLYWYRQAAGRGLQLLFYSVGIGQISSEVPQNLSASRPQDRQFILSSKKLLLSDSGFYLCAWGHQGAQPQHFGDGTRLSIL.

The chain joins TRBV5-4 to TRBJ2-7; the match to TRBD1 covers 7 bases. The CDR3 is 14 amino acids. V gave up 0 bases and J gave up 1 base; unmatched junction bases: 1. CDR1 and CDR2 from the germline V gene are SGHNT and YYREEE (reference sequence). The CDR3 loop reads CASSLGGQSYEQYF. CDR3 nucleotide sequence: TGTGCCAGCAGCTTGGGGGGACAGTCCTACGAGCAGTACTTC.

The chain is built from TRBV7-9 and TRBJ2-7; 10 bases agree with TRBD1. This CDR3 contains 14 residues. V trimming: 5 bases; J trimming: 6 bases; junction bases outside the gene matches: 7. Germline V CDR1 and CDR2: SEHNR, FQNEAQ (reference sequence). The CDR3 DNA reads TGTGCCAGCAGCCAAAGACAGGGGGCGGGCGAGCAGTACTTC. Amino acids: CASSQRQGAGEQYF.

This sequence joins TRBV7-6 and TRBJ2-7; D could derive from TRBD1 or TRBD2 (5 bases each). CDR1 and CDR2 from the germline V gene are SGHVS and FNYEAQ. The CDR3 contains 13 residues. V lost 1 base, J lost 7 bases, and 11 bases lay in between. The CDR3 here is CASSLVVGEEQYF. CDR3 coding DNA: TGTGCCAGCAGCTTAGTGGTGGGGGAAGAGCAGTACTTC. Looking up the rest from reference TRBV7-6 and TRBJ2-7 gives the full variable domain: GAGVSQSPRYKVTKRGQDVALRCDPISGHVSLYWYRQALGQGPEFLTYFNYEAQQDKSGLPNDRFSAERPEGSISTLTIQRTEQRDSAMYRCASSLVVGEEQYFGPGTRLTVT.

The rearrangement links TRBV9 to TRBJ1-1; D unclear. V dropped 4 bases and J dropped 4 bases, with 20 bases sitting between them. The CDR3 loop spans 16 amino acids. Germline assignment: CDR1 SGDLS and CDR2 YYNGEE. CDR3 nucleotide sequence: TGTGCCAGCAGCAAGTTAAGACAAGACTCGGGCACTGAAGCTTTCTTT. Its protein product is CASSKLRQDSGTEAFF.

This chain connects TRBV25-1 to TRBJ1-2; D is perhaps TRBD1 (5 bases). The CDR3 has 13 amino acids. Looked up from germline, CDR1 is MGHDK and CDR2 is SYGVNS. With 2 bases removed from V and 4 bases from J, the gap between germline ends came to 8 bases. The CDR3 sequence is CASSEQGTYGYTF. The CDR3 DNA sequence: TGTGCCAGCAGTGAACAGGGAACCTATGGCTACACCTTC.

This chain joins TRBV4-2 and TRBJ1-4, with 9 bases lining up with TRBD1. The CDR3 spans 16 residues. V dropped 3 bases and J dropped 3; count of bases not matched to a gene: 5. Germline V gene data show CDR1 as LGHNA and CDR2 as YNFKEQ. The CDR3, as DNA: TGTGCCAGCAGCCATGGACAGGGGCCGGCTAATGAAAAACTGTTTTTT. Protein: CASSHGQGPANEKLFF.